What follows are 13 T cell receptor beta chains derived from one specimen sequenced in a study of control samples from healthy donors and cancer patients. Only in-frame clones appear in the TCRdb table, and some are missing; sequencing was by immunoSEQ multiplex PCR. The data contain 60,000 to 85,000 clones, 85% to 95% of them seen just once; the ten biggest clones take up 4.5% to 7.5%. The sample taken for sequencing was blood. These receptors originate from a woman aged 60-70 years in good health.

The V call is TRBV10-3, the J call TRBJ2-7; TRBD2 matches at 8 bases. CDR1 is ENHRY and CDR2 is SYGVKD in the germline V gene. The V gene end was trimmed by 8 bases and the J gene end by 4 bases; junction bases not matched to a gene: 19. The CDR3 spans 17 residues. CDR3: CAIGGSGGPRHQYEQYF. DNA for the CDR3: TGTGCCATCGGGGGGAGCGGGGGACCCCGGCACCAATACGAGCAGTACTTC.

The genes are TRBV7-8 and TRBJ1-1, with D possibly TRBD1 on 6 matching bases. The CDR3 is 15 amino acids. Germline CDR1 and CDR2: SGHVS and FQNEAQ. V lost 5 bases, J lost 3 bases, and 16 bases lay in between. CDR3 nucleotide sequence: TGTGCCAGCAGCCCACAGGGACCGAGGGACACTGAAGCTTTCTTT. This encodes CASSPQGPRDTEAFF.

As DNA, the CDR3 is TGTGCCAGTACCTCCCCACGAGGCTACGAGCAGTACTTC. Its protein is CASTSPRGYEQYF. This chain connects TRBV19 to TRBJ2-7; D call uncertain. V dropped 7 bases and J dropped 3 bases, with 13 bases sitting between them. The CDR3 length is 13 residues. CDR1 is LNHDA and CDR2 is SQIVND in the germline V gene (reference sequence).

CDR3 nucleotide sequence: TGTGCCAGCAGCGGCCGATGGGAAAAACTGTTTTTT. Residues: CASSGRWEKLFF. V gene TRBV5-6 combines with J gene TRBJ1-4; D unresolved. Germline V lookup: CDR1 SGHDT, CDR2 YYEEEE. The CDR3 extends over 12 amino acids. V was clipped by 4 bases and J by 8 bases, with 9 bases between them.

V and J are TRBV7-3 and TRBJ2-1, with D perhaps TRBD1 or TRBD2 (6 bases each). The CDR3 loop spans 16 amino acids. Germline CDR1 SGHTA, CDR2 FQGTGA. Trimming left V 4 bases short and J 8 bases short, with 21 bases between. CDR3 residues: CASSYRGAAGADEQFF. CDR3 coding DNA: TGTGCCAGCAGCTATAGGGGGGCGGCAGGGGCCGATGAGCAGTTCTTC.

DNA for the CDR3: TGTGCCAGCAGCTTTATATCCGGAGACTATGGCTACACCTTC. It translates to CASSFISGDYGYTF. V and J are TRBV7-9 and TRBJ1-2; D is ambiguous. The CDR3 spans 14 residues. Trimming removed 3 bases at V and 3 bases at J, with 11 bases between. Germline values: CDR1 SEHNR, CDR2 FQNEAQ (reference sequence).

This clone was seen just once. The J gene is TRBJ1-4, the V gene TRBV5-6; 9 bases are shared with TRBD1. The V gene's germline CDR1 is SGHDT and CDR2 YYEEEE. The junction had 8 bases not matched to a gene; V was cut back by 2 bases and J by 3 bases. There are 17 residues in the CDR3. Here the CDR3 reads CASSFKQGAGSNEKLFF. CDR3 nucleotides: TGTGCCAGCAGCTTCAAACAGGGGGCCGGGTCTAATGAAAAACTGTTTTTT.

V usage is TRBV27 and J usage is TRBJ1-6, with D perhaps matching TRBD1 (5 bases). The V end lost 1 base, the J end lost 9 bases, and 13 bases lay between the germline ends. Germline CDR1 reads MNHEY; CDR2 reads SMNVEV (reference sequence). The CDR3 is made up of 15 amino acids. The CDR3 loop reads CASSLWGDPSSPLHF. DNA for the CDR3: TGTGCCAGCAGTTTATGGGGGGACCCAAGTTCACCCCTCCACTTT.

This clone was counted only a few times. This chain links TRBV27 with TRBJ1-3, with 10 bases that match TRBD1. CDR3 length: 16 amino acids. CDR1 is MNHEY and CDR2 is SMNVEV in the germline V gene (reference sequence). Trimming at V came to 5 bases and at J to 0 bases, leaving 4 bases not matched to a gene. CDR3 coding DNA: TGTGCCAGCAGTGCGGGACAGGGGTACTCTGGAAACACCATATATTTT. Translated: CASSAGQGYSGNTIYF.

V gene TRBV24-1 combines with J gene TRBJ1-2, with TRBD1 as a possible D gene (6 bases). This CDR3 spans 15 amino acids. V lost 4 bases, J lost 6 bases, and 17 bases lay in between. From germline, CDR1 is KGHDR and CDR2 SFDVKD. CDR3 DNA sequence: TGTGCCACCAGTGACTCACAGGGATATGGTGATGGCTACACCTTC. It specifies CATSDSQGYGDGYTF.

This rearrangement joins TRBV5-1 to TRBJ1-2; 11 bases are shared with TRBD1. Germline CDR1 is SGHRS and CDR2 is YFSETQ. The CDR3 is made up of 14 amino acids. V shed 4 bases, J shed 6 bases, and the junction held 5 bases outside the gene matches. The CDR3 sequence is CASSMDRGQDGYTF. The CDR3 DNA is TGCGCCAGCAGCATGGACAGGGGGCAGGATGGCTACACCTTC.

The chain uses TRBV11-2 and TRBJ2-7; D ambiguous. The CDR3 loop spans 14 amino acids. Germline V gene lookup returns CDR1 SGHAT and CDR2 FQNNGV. The ends were cut back, 5 bases at V and 0 bases at J, with 11 bases in the middle. CDR3 DNA sequence: TGTGCCAGCAGCGAGGACGCTTACTCCTACGAGCAGTACTTC. Translating it yields CASSEDAYSYEQYF. The variable domain in full, with the rest retrieved from reference TRBV11-2 and TRBJ2-7, is EAGVAQSPRYKIIEKRQSVAFWCNPISGHATLYWYQQILGQGPKLLIQFQNNGVVDDSQLPKDRFSAERLKGVDSTLKIQPAKLEDSAVYLCASSEDAYSYEQYFGPGTRLTVT.

The chain employs TRBV19 and TRBJ1-2, with D maybe TRBD1 (5 bases). V was shortened by 4 bases and J by 3 bases, with 18 bases between the two germline ends. Germline-derived CDR1 and CDR2 are LNHDA and SQIVND (reference sequence). The CDR3 runs 16 residues. In DNA form, the CDR3 reads TGTGCCAGTAGTACTCAGGGAGGAAAAGGGTACTATGGCTACACCTTC. Translated: CASSTQGGKGYYGYTF.